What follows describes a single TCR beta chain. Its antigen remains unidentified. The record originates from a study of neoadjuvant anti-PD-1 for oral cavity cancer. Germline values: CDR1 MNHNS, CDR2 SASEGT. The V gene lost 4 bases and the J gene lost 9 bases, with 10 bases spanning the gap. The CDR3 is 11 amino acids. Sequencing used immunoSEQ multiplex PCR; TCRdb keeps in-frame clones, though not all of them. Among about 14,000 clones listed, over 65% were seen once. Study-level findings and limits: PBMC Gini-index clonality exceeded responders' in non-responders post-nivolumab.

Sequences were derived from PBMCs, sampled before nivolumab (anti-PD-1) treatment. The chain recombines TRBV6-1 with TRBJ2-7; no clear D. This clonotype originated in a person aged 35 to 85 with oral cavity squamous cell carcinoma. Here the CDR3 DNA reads TGTGCCAGCAGTGTACTTGTGCGGCAGTACTTC. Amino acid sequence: CASSVLVRQYF.